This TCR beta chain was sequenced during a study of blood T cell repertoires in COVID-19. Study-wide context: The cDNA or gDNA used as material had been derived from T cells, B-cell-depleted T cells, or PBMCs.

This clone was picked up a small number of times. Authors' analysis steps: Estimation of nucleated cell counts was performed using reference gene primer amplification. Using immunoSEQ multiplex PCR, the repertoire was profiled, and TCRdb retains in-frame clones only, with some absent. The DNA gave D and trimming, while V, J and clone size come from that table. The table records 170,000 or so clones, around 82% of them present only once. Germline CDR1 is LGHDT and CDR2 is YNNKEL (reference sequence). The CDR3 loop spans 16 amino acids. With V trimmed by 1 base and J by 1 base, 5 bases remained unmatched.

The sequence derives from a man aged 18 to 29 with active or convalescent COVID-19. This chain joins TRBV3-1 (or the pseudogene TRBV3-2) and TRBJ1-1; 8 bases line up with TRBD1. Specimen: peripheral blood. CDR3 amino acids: CASSQVGRGPNTEAFF. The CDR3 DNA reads TGTGCCAGCAGCCAAGTTGGCAGGGGGCCGAACACTGAAGCTTTCTTT.